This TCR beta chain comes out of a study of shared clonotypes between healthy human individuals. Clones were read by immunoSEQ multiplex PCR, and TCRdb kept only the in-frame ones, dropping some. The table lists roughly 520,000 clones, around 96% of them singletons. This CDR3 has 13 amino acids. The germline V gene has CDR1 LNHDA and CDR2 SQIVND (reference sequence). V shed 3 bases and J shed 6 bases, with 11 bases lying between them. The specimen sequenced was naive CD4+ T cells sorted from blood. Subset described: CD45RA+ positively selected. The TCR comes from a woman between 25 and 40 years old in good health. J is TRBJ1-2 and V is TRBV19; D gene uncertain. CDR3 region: CASSINWGHGYTF. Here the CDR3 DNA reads TGTGCCAGTAGTATTAACTGGGGTCATGGCTACACCTTC.